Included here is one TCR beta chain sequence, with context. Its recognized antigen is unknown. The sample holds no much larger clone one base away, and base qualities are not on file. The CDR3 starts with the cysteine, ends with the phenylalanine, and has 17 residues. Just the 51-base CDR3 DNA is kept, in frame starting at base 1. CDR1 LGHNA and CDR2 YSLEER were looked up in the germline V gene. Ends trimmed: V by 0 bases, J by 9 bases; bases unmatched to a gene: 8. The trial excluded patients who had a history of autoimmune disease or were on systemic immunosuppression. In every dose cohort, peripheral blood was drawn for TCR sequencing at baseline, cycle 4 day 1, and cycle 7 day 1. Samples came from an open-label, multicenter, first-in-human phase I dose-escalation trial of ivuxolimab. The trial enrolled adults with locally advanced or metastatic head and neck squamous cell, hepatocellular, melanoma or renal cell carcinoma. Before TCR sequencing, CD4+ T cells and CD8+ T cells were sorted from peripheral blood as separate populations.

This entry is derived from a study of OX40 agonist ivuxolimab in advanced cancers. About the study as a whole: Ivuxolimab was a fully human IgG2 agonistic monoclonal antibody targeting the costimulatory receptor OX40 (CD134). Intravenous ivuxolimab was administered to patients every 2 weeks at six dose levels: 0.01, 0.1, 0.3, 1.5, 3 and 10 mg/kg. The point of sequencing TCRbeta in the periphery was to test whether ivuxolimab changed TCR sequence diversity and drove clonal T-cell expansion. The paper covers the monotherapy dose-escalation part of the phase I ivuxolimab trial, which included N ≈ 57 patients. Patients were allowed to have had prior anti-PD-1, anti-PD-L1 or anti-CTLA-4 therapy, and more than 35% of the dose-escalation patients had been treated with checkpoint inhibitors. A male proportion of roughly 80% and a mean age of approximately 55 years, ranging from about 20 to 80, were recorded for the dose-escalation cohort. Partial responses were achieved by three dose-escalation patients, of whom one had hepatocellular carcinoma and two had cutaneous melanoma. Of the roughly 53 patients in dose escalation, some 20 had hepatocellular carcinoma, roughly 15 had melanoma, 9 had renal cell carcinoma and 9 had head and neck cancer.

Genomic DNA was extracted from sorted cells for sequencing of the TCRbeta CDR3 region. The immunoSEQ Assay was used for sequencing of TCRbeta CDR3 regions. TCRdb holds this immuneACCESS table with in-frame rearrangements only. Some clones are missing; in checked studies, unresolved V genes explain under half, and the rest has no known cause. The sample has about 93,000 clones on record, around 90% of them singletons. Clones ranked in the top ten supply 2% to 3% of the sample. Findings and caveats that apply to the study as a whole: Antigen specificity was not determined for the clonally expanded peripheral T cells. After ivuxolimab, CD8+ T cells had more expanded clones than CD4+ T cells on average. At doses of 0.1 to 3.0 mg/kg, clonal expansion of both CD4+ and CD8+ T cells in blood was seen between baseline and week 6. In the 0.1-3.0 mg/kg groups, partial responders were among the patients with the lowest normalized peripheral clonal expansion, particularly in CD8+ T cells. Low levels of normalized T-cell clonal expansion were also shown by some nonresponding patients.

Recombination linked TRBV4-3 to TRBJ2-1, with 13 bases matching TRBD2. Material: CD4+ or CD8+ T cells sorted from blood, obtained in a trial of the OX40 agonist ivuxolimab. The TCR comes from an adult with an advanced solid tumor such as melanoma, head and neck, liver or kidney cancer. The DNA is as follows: TGCGCCAGCAGCCAAGAACTAGCGGGAGGGCGTTCGGGTGAGCAGTTCTTC. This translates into CASSQELAGGRSGEQFF.